The 18 T cell receptor beta chains listed next were all sequenced from one sample in a study of vaccination effects on CD4 cells after COVID-19. What these receptors recognize is not known. TCRdb's table, derived via immunoSEQ multiplex PCR, lists solely in-frame clones and lacks some. Seen here are approximately 74,000 clones, roughly 73% observed once, and the top ten hold about 2%. Culturing for approximately 10 days preceded CD4+ T cell isolation. Subjects were given two BNT162b2 or mRNA-1273 vaccine doses. The starting material was CD4+ T cells from PBMCs cultured without peptide, obtained after COVID-19 vaccination. The receptors were gathered from a human donor who received a COVID-19 vaccine.

This clone appeared a single time. V is TRBV20-1 and J is TRBJ1-1; no clear D gene. Germline lookup yields CDR1 DFQATT and CDR2 SNEGSKA (reference sequence). The V end lost 5 bases, the J end lost 6 bases, and 10 bases lay between the germline ends. This CDR3 is built from 11 residues. DNA for the CDR3: TGCAGTGCTTTGGTGGTCCCTGAAGCTTTCTTT. Amino acid sequence: CSALVVPEAFF.

The rearrangement uses TRBV7-3 and TRBJ2-5; D perhaps matches TRBD1 (6 bases). Trimming left V 5 bases short and J 2 bases short, with 12 bases between. Looked up from germline, CDR1 is SGHTA and CDR2 is FQGTGA. The CDR3 has 14 residues. The CDR3 coding sequence is TGTGCCAGCAGCGTACAGGGTAATCAAGAGACCCAGTACTTC. Amino acids: CASSVQGNQETQYF.

The CDR3 spells CASSRGVEAYEQYV. CDR3 sequence (DNA): TGCGCCAGCAGCCGGGGAGTGGAGGCCTACGAGCAGTACGTC. The chain carries TRBV4-1 and TRBJ2-7; weak D call: TRBD2 (5 bases). Trimming stripped 4 bases from V and 2 bases from J, with 12 bases between. This CDR3 comprises 14 residues. In germline, CDR1 is MGHRA, CDR2 YSYEKL.

This sequence joins TRBV11-2 and TRBJ1-2, with D tentatively TRBD1 (5 bases). V shed 7 bases and J shed 1 base, with 13 bases lying between them. Per germline, CDR1 SGHAT and CDR2 FQNNGV. The length of the CDR3 is 14 residues. The CDR3 nucleotides read TGTGCCAGCACCCGCCCAGGGCTTAACTATGGCTACACCTTC. Protein: CASTRPGLNYGYTF.

A few counts support this clone. The chain carries TRBV28 and TRBJ2-2; D remains ambiguous. The length of the CDR3 is 15 residues. Germline CDR1 and CDR2: MDHEN and SYDVKM. The V end was cut by 3 bases, the J end by 1 base, with 9 bases between. The DNA of the CDR3 is TGTGCCAGCAGTTTCCACCCGAAGAACACCGGGGAGCTGTTTTTT. Protein: CASSFHPKNTGELFF. The whole variable domain, filled in from reference TRBV28 and TRBJ2-2, reads DVKVTQSSRYLVKRTGEKVFLECVQDMDHENMFWYRQDPGLGLRLIYFSYDVKMKEKGDIPEGYSVSREKKERFSLILESASTNQTSMYLCASSFHPKNTGELFFGEGSRLTVL.

The CDR3, as DNA: TGCGCCAGCAGCTTCCAAACAGGGGGCTTCCCGAACACTGAAGCTTTCTTT. Its protein is CASSFQTGGFPNTEAFF. The genes are TRBV5-1 and TRBJ1-1; 9 nucleotides agree with TRBD1. The CDR3 has 17 amino acids. The germline gives CDR1 SGHRS, CDR2 YFSETQ. V lost 2 bases to trimming and J lost 1 base; unmatched junction nucleotides: 9.

In its sample, this clone was seen a few times. The V gene is TRBV30, the J gene TRBJ1-5, with no clear D. Trimming took 0 bases from V and 5 from J, leaving 8 bases between them. CDR1 is GTSNPN, CDR2 SVGIG, per germline (reference sequence). This CDR3 is 13 amino acids long. This CDR3 reads CAWSVAYDQPQHF. The CDR3 region has the DNA TGTGCCTGGAGTGTGGCTTACGATCAGCCCCAGCATTTT.

This clone was counted once. V usage is TRBV3-1 (or the pseudogene TRBV3-2) and J usage is TRBJ2-7, with 8 bases aligning to TRBD1. Germline V CDR1 and CDR2: LGHDT, YNNKEL (reference sequence). V lost 4 bases and J lost 6; bases outside the gene matches: 5. The CDR3 extends over 13 amino acids. The CDR3 loop reads CASSLRGQGEQYV. For the CDR3, the DNA is TGTGCCAGCAGCCTCAGGGGGCAGGGCGAGCAGTACGTC.

The chain recombines TRBV3-1 (or the pseudogene TRBV3-2) with TRBJ2-7; 7 nucleotides align to TRBD2. Germline CDR1 and CDR2: LGHDT and YNNKEL (reference sequence). The CDR3 is 13 residues long. Unmatched junction bases numbered 6, after V lost 4 bases and J lost 6 bases. Written as DNA, the CDR3 is TGTGCCAGCAGCCCATCATCGGGGGGCGAGCAGTACGTC. Its translation: CASSPSSGGEQYV.

The chain uses TRBV3-1 (or the pseudogene TRBV3-2) and TRBJ2-5, with 7 nucleotides matching TRBD2. This CDR3 is 15 amino acids long. J was trimmed by 4 bases and V by 6 bases; bases with no gene match: 11. CDR1 and CDR2 from the germline V gene are LGHDT and YNNKEL (reference sequence). CDR3: CASRGRRGKRETQYF. The CDR3 region has the DNA TGTGCCAGCAGAGGCAGGCGGGGGAAACGAGAGACCCAGTACTTC.

The chain is built from TRBV6-2 or TRBV6-3 and TRBJ1-1; D is unresolved. This CDR3 is 13 amino acids long. Germline V CDR1 and CDR2: MNHEY, SVGEGT. The ends were cut back, 6 bases at V and 1 base at J, with 9 bases in the middle. CDR3 sequence reads: CASSPGSNTEAFF. The CDR3 DNA reads as TGTGCCAGCAGCCCGGGGTCGAACACTGAAGCTTTCTTT.

The J gene is TRBJ2-1, the V gene TRBV11-3; 8 nucleotides agree with TRBD2. In germline, CDR1 is SGHNT, CDR2 YENEEA. This CDR3 is built from 18 residues. The V gene end was trimmed by 4 bases and the J gene end by 0 bases; junction bases not matched to a gene: 11. The CDR3 region has the DNA TGTGCCAGCAGCTCAAGCTATGGGCGGGGGGCCTCCTACAATGAGCAGTTCTTC. Protein product: CASSSSYGRGASYNEQFF.

This sequence joins TRBV5-1 and TRBJ2-1, with TRBD2 identical over 8 bases. Germline V lookup: CDR1 SGHRS, CDR2 YFSETQ. The CDR3 loop spans 15 amino acids. V lost 4 bases and J lost 5; bases outside the gene matches: 8. The DNA of the CDR3 is TGCGCCAGCAGCCTGGTCGCGGGGGGCCACAATGAGCAGTTCTTC. It codes for CASSLVAGGHNEQFF.

The V gene is TRBV2, the J gene TRBJ2-2; D unclear. CDR3 length: 13 amino acids. V lost 4 bases and J lost 4, with 7 bases in between. CDR1 is SNHLY, CDR2 FYNNEI, per germline. Here the CDR3 reads CASSVGITGELFF. CDR3 sequence (DNA): TGTGCCAGCAGTGTGGGTATCACCGGGGAGCTGTTTTTT. Drawing the rest from reference TRBV2 and TRBJ2-2, the complete variable domain is EPEVTQTPSHQVTQMGQEVILRCVPISNHLYFYWYRQILGQKVEFLVSFYNNEISEKSEIFDDQFSVERPDGSNFTLKIRSTKLEDSAMYFCASSVGITGELFFGEGSRLTVL.

J is TRBJ2-7 and V is TRBV11-2; TRBD1 agrees at 7 bases. The CDR3 consists of 16 residues. Trimming cost V 5 bases and J 0 bases; bases outside gene matches: 10. Germline CDR1 SGHAT, CDR2 FQNNGV. The CDR3: CASSPQGTEISYEQYV. The CDR3 bases are TGTGCCAGCAGCCCTCAAGGGACAGAAATCTCCTACGAGCAGTACGTC.

J is TRBJ1-1 and V is TRBV5-1, with a weak D call TRBD1 (5 bases). The germline V gene encodes CDR1 SGHRS and CDR2 YFSETQ. Trimming left V 4 bases short and J 7 bases short, with 8 bases between. The CDR3 runs to 11 residues. As DNA, the CDR3 is TGCGCCAGCAGCGGGGGAGGTGAAGCTTTCTTT. Translated, it gives CASSGGGEAFF.

The V call is TRBV3-1 (or the pseudogene TRBV3-2), the J call TRBJ2-5; 9 nucleotides agree with TRBD1. After removal of 0 bases from V and 4 bases from J, the junction contained 6 bases not matched to a gene. The CDR3 has 16 amino acids. The germline gives CDR1 LGHDT, CDR2 YNNKEL (reference sequence). Here the CDR3 reads CASSQEGWDRVETQYF. The CDR3 DNA reads as TGTGCCAGCAGCCAAGAAGGTTGGGACAGGGTAGAGACCCAGTACTTC.

The chain joins TRBV12-3 or TRBV12-4 to TRBJ2-2; D uncertain. Deletions cut 1 base from V and 7 bases from J, with 4 bases between. The CDR3 length is 12 residues. The CDR3 coding sequence is TGTGCCAGCAGTTTAGGGGGCGGGGAGCTGTTTTTT. Amino acid sequence: CASSLGGGELFF.